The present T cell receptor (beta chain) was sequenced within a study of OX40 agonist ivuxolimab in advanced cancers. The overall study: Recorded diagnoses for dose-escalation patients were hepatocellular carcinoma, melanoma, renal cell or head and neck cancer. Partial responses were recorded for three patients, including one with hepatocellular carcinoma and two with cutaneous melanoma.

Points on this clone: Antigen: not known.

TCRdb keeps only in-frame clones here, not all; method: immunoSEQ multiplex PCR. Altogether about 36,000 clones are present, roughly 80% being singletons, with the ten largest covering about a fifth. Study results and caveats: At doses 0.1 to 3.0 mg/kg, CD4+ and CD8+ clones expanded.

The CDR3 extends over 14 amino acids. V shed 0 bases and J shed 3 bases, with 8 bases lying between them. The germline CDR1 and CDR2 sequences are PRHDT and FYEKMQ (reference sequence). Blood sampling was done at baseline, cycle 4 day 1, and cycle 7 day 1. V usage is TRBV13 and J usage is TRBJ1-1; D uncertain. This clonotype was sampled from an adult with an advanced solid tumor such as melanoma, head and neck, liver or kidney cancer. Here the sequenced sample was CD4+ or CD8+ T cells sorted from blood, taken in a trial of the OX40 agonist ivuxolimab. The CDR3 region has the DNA TGTGCCAGCAGCTTAGGGGTTGGGGACACTGAAGCTTTCTTT. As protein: CASSLGVGDTEAFF.